What follows describes a single T cell receptor beta chain. This entry belongs to a study of OX40 agonist ivuxolimab in advanced cancers. Study information: Three patients had partial responses: one hepatocellular carcinoma, two cutaneous melanoma.

Clones were sequenced by immunoSEQ multiplex PCR, and TCRdb holds only the in-frame ones, with some missing. Among fewer than 65,000 clones, almost 95% were seen once, and the ten largest hold roughly 18%. This CDR3 comprises 14 residues. V was cut by 2 bases and J by 8 bases, with 16 bases left in between. Germline V CDR1 and CDR2: SGHTS, YDEGEE. The chain joins TRBV5-8 to TRBJ1-2; no reliable D call. This TCR came from an adult with an advanced solid tumor such as melanoma, head and neck, liver or kidney cancer. Sequenced here: CD4+ or CD8+ T cells sorted from blood, sampled in a trial of the OX40 agonist ivuxolimab. CDR3 in DNA: TGTGCCAGCAGCTTTAAAGGGAAAAGTCGCGGCTACACCTTC. Amino acid sequence: CASSFKGKSRGYTF.